What follows are 10 T cell receptor beta chains derived from one specimen sequenced in a study of post-analysis software for immune sequencing data. Study-wide results and limits: Five or six TRBV segments were more frequent in patients than controls; TRBV5-6, TRBV5-1 and TRBV20-1 belonged to this group.

Tagging with unique molecular identifiers was a feature of the TCR beta cDNA libraries. TCRdb re-called the PCR reads through MiXCR, storing one row per CDR3 protein. Here the sample spans 550,000 to 700,000 distinct CDR3 sequences, roughly two fifths being singletons. These TCRs are of unknown antigen specificity. Sequencing used blood. These receptors all stem from a girl between 5 and 17 years old with multiple sclerosis.

The chain uses TRBV20-1 and TRBJ2-1, with 9 bases aligning to TRBD2. Germline V gives CDR1 DFQATT, CDR2 SNEGSKA (reference sequence). The CDR3 is made up of 20 amino acids. J lost 0 bases, V lost 3 bases, and 18 bases had no gene match. The CDR3 nucleotides read TGCAGTGCTAGGCGGAAAGTGTCTAGCGGGGCGCCCGACTCCTACAATGAGCAGTTCTTC. Protein product: CSARRKVSSGAPDSYNEQFF.

This clonotype appeared a single time. The rearrangement joins TRBV5-1 to TRBJ2-3; no firm D call. CDR1 and CDR2 from the germline V gene are SGHRS and YFSETQ. V lost 5 bases to trimming and J lost 1 base, with 8 bases between them. The CDR3 sequence is 13 residues long. CDR3 DNA: TGCGCCAGCAGATCAGACGGCACAGATACGCAGTATTTT. Residues: CASRSDGTDTQYF.

The chain combines TRBV7-2 with TRBJ2-5; 10 nucleotides match TRBD2. Germline trimming cut 1 base from V and 2 bases from J; bases unmatched to any gene: 7. The germline CDR1 and CDR2 sequences are SGHTA and FQGNSA. The CDR3 is 17 residues long. The CDR3 sequence: CASSLVAASGGQETQYF. CDR3 nucleotide sequence: TGTGCCAGCAGCTTAGTGGCTGCTAGCGGGGGACAAGAGACCCAGTACTTC.

This clonotype was seen a few times. This rearrangement joins TRBV7-9 to TRBJ2-4; TRBD1 agrees at 7 bases. V shed 4 bases and J 13 bases; nucleotides not matched to a gene: 19. The CDR3 runs 16 residues. Germline CDR1 SEHNR, CDR2 FQNEAQ (reference sequence). CDR3 sequence (DNA): TGTGCCAGCAGCTCGATCACAACGACAGGGTTGAAAGAGCAGTACTTC. It encodes CASSSITTTGLKEQYF.

J is TRBJ2-1 and V is TRBV21-1; no check of the table's D call, TRBD2, against the DNA was made. TRBV21-1 is classified as a pseudogene. The CDR3 is 15 amino acids. In DNA, the CDR3 is TGTGCCAGCAGCAAAGTTGTCAGGAGGACCAATGAGCAGTTCTTC. Its protein product is CASSKVVRRTNEQFF.

This clonotype occurred a few times. The chain is built from TRBV12-3 or TRBV12-4 and TRBJ2-5, with D perhaps matching TRBD2 (5 bases). CDR3 length: 14 amino acids. Trimming shortened V by 5 bases and J by 1 base, and 11 bases separated the two germline ends. The CDR3 protein is CASSPFAGQETQYF. CDR3 bases: TGTGCCAGCAGTCCTTTTGCGGGCCAAGAGACCCAGTACTTC.

This clonotype was seen more than once but under ten times. V gene TRBV29-1 combines with J gene TRBJ2-3; D might be TRBD1 (6 bases). Trimming shortened V by 2 bases and J by 4 bases, and 10 bases separated the two germline ends. Per the germline V gene, CDR1 is SQVTM and CDR2 is ANQGSEA. The CDR3 sequence is 13 residues long. Here the CDR3 reads CSVETGRADTQYF. CDR3 in DNA: TGCAGCGTTGAAACAGGGCGGGCAGATACGCAGTATTTT.

This clonotype was seen more than once but under ten times. The chain has TRBV9 and TRBJ2-1; D is perhaps TRBD2 (6 bases). The CDR3 spans 14 residues. CDR1 is SGDLS, CDR2 YYNGEE, per germline. V lost 0 bases, J lost 8 bases, and 12 bases lay in between. CDR3 in amino acids: CASSVDEGGYEQFF. The CDR3, as DNA: TGTGCCAGCAGCGTAGATGAGGGAGGCTATGAGCAGTTCTTC.

The chain combines TRBV5-1 with TRBJ1-1; D is ambiguous. The germline CDR1 and CDR2 sequences are SGHRS and YFSETQ. This CDR3 has 13 residues. Deletions cut 4 bases from V and 1 base from J, with 8 bases between. CDR3 region: CASSAVWNTEAFF. In DNA form, the CDR3 reads TGCGCCAGCAGCGCCGTGTGGAACACTGAAGCTTTCTTT.

This chain uses TRBV7-3 with TRBJ2-1, with 7 bases lining up with TRBD2. Trimming cost V 4 bases and J 4 bases; bases outside gene matches: 7. CDR3 length equals 15 residues. The germline V gene has CDR1 SGHTA and CDR2 FQGTGA. The CDR3 DNA reads TGTGCCAGCAGCTCCAAACCGCGGGGGTACAATGAGCAGTTCTTC. It yields the protein CASSSKPRGYNEQFF.